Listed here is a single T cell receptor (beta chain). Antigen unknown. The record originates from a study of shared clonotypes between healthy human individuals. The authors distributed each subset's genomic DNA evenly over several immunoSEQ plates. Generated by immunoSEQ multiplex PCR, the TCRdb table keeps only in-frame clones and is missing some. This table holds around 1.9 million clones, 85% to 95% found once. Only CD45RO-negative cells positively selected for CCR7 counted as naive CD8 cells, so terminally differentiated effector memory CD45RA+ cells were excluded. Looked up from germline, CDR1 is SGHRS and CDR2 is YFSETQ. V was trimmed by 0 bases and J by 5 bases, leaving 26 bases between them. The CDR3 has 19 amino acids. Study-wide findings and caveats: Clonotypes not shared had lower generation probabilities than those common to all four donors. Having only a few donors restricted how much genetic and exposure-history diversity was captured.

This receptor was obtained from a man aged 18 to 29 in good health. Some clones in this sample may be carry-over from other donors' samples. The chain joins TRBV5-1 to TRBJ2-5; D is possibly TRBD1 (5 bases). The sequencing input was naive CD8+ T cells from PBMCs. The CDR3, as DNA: TGCGCCAGCAGCTTGGATCACCCCGACAAGACAGTACGGTGGGAGACCCAGTACTTC. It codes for CASSLDHPDKTVRWETQYF.